Each of the 28 T cell receptor beta chains below was sequenced from the same sample in a study of CD39 and CD103 CD8 tumor-infiltrating T cells. The data were produced by immunoSEQ multiplex PCR, yet TCRdb's version contains in-frame clones alone and is incomplete. The data show 810 or so clones, 60% to 80% seen once. Input material: CD39- CD103+ CD8+ T cells sorted from the tumor. Regarding subset: CD103+CD39- single-positive CD45RA- CD8 T cells. The source is a human donor with head and neck squamous cell carcinoma.

This sequence joins TRBV6-6 and TRBJ2-1; D uncertain. The CDR3 has 12 residues. Germline CDR1 reads MNHNY; CDR2 reads SVGAGI (reference sequence). V dropped 3 bases and J dropped 5 bases, with 5 bases sitting between them. CDR3: CASSYLNNEQFF. In DNA form, the CDR3 reads TGTGCCAGCAGTTATTTAAACAATGAGCAGTTCTTC.

The J gene is TRBJ1-1, the V gene TRBV10-3; D not certain. The germline V and J ends were trimmed by 6 bases and 7 bases, with 9 bases remaining between them. Per the germline V gene, CDR1 is ENHRY and CDR2 is SYGVKD. The CDR3 runs 11 residues. CDR3 nucleotides: TGTGCCATCAGCGAGAGTCTTGAAGCTTTCTTT. Protein sequence: CAISESLEAFF.

This sequence joins TRBV10-3 and TRBJ1-1, with D possibly matching TRBD1 (5 bases). V was shortened by 3 bases and J by 5 bases, with 10 bases between the two germline ends. The length of the CDR3 is 13 residues. CDR1 and CDR2 (germline): ENHRY, SYGVKD. CDR3 protein: CAISELGATEAFF. Here the CDR3 DNA reads TGTGCCATCAGTGAATTAGGGGCGACTGAAGCTTTCTTT.

This CDR3 reads CASSRLLAGGREQYF. In DNA form, the CDR3 reads TGCGCCAGCAGCCGCCTACTAGCGGGGGGCCGAGAGCAGTACTTC. This chain joins TRBV4-1 and TRBJ2-7; 12 bases map to TRBD2. The germline gives CDR1 MGHRA, CDR2 YSYEKL. This CDR3 has 15 residues. The junction had 8 bases not matched to a gene; V was cut back by 4 bases and J by 7 bases.

Relative to its sample, this clone is large. The V call is TRBV5-5, the J call TRBJ1-1, with no clear D. This CDR3 comprises 15 residues. CDR1 SGHKS and CDR2 YYEKEE come from the germline V gene (reference sequence). V lost 1 base, J lost 2 bases, and 12 bases lay in between. The CDR3 DNA reads as TGTGCCAGCAGCTTGAGTAGTCCAGGAAACACTGAAGCTTTCTTT. Protein: CASSLSSPGNTEAFF.

This clone has just a few counts. The chain has TRBV7-8 and TRBJ2-7; a weak D match, TRBD1 (5 bases). V was trimmed by 6 bases and J by 2 bases, leaving 17 bases between them. The CDR3 totals 15 residues. The V gene's germline CDR1 is SGHVS and CDR2 FQNEAQ. CDR3 in DNA: TGTGCCAGCAGGCTAGACAGAGGATCAACCTACGAGCAGTACTTC. This sequence encodes CASRLDRGSTYEQYF.

This chain links TRBV9 with TRBJ2-2; tentative D call: TRBD2 (6 bases). The V gene's germline CDR1 is SGDLS and CDR2 YYNGEE. The CDR3 consists of 17 residues. Trimming removed 3 bases at V and 1 base at J, with 16 bases between. The CDR3 nucleotides are TGTGCCAGCAGCGATACTAAGGGACTCGTGAACACCGGGGAGCTGTTTTTT. As protein: CASSDTKGLVNTGELFF.

In nucleotides, the CDR3 is TGCAGCGCCGAGGGACTGCGGTATGGCTACACCTTC. Translation: CSAEGLRYGYTF. The chain is built from TRBV29-1 and TRBJ1-2; a weak D match, TRBD1 (5 bases). V was clipped by 7 bases and J by 5 bases, with 14 bases between them. Germline-derived CDR1 and CDR2 are SQVTM and ANQGSEA. The CDR3 length is 12 residues.

The table lists this clone with a few counts. The chain employs TRBV30 and TRBJ2-2; either TRBD1 or TRBD2 may supply D (6 bases each). The germline V and J ends were trimmed by 0 bases and 5 bases, with 13 bases remaining between them. Germline lookup yields CDR1 GTSNPN and CDR2 SVGIG (reference sequence). CDR3 length equals 15 residues. The CDR3 DNA is TGTGCCTGGAGTGTAGGGGGGCACGGAACCGGGGAGCTGTTTTTT. It specifies CAWSVGGHGTGELFF.

The chain recombines TRBV5-1 with TRBJ1-4; no firm D call. V was trimmed by 4 bases and J by 0 bases, leaving 13 bases between them. This CDR3 comprises 16 residues. Germline V gene sequence: CDR1 SGHRS, CDR2 YFSETQ. The CDR3: CASSNLESATNEKLFF. DNA of the CDR3: TGCGCCAGCAGCAATTTAGAGTCTGCAACTAATGAAAAACTGTTTTTT. The complete variable domain, with remaining parts taken from reference TRBV5-1 and TRBJ1-4, reads KAGVTQTPRYLIKTRGQQVTLSCSPISGHRSVSWYQQTPGQGLQFLFEYFSETQRNKGNFPGRFSGRQFSNSRSEMNVSTLELGDSALYLCASSNLESATNEKLFFGSGTQLSVL.

J is TRBJ1-2 and V is TRBV7-8; no reliable D call. V lost 6 bases to trimming and J lost 0 bases, with 14 bases between them. The length of the CDR3 is 15 residues. Germline CDR1 is SGHVS and CDR2 is FQNEAQ. The CDR3 sequence: CASSIGMAANYGYTF. As DNA, the CDR3 is TGTGCCAGCAGTATAGGGATGGCAGCTAACTATGGCTACACCTTC.

This chain connects TRBV6-6 to TRBJ1-5; 7 bases line up with TRBD1. V was clipped by 10 bases and J by 3 bases; unmatched bases: 9. This CDR3 is 14 amino acids long. CDR1 is MNHNY, CDR2 SVGAGI, per germline (reference sequence). The CDR3 spells CATKQTGANQPQHF. The CDR3 DNA sequence: TGTGCCACCAAACAAACAGGGGCCAATCAGCCCCAGCATTTT.

This sequence joins TRBV7-9 and TRBJ2-5, with a weak D call TRBD1 (6 bases). The V gene lost 6 bases and the J gene lost 1 base, with 18 bases spanning the gap. Germline lookup yields CDR1 SEHNR and CDR2 FQNEAQ (reference sequence). CDR3 length: 16 residues. CDR3 residues: CASRPFWGPSQETQYF. CDR3 bases: TGTGCCAGCAGGCCTTTTTGGGGGCCATCCCAAGAGACCCAGTACTTC.

The genes are TRBV7-6 and TRBJ2-1; D is undetermined. CDR3 length equals 13 residues. Germline V lookup: CDR1 SGHVS, CDR2 FNYEAQ. With 1 base removed from V and 7 bases from J, the gap between germline ends came to 8 bases. This CDR3 is CASSLDQRNEQFF. In nucleotides, the CDR3 is TGTGCCAGCAGCTTAGACCAACGAAATGAGCAGTTCTTC.

The chain is built from TRBV29-1 and TRBJ2-1; maybe TRBD2 (6 bases). Trimming removed 3 bases at V and 6 bases at J, with 24 bases between. The CDR3 spans 17 residues. Germline values: CDR1 SQVTM, CDR2 ANQGSEA. The CDR3 bases are TGCAGCGTTGAGGCCCCGGGACTTCGACTTCTAATCAATGAGCAGTTCTTC. Translated: CSVEAPGLRLLINEQFF.

The rearrangement uses TRBV15 and TRBJ2-7, with no clear D. Trimming took off 0 bases at V and 0 bases at J, with 12 bases between the two ends. The CDR3 length is 16 residues. The germline gives CDR1 LNHNV, CDR2 YYDKDF (reference sequence). CDR3 DNA: TGTGCCACCAGCAGAGACCCTCATGCAGTCTCCTACGAGCAGTACTTC. Translation gives CATSRDPHAVSYEQYF.

The gene calls are TRBV5-1 and TRBJ2-5; D uncertain. Germline CDR1 and CDR2: SGHRS and YFSETQ. CDR3 length equals 13 residues. The V end lost 0 bases, the J end lost 5 bases, and 8 bases lay between the germline ends. The CDR3 reads CASSLDPGETQYF. For the CDR3, the DNA is TGCGCCAGCAGCTTGGACCCCGGGGAGACCCAGTACTTC.

V and J are TRBV19 and TRBJ2-1; either TRBD1 or TRBD2 may fit D (7 bases each). Germline CDR1 and CDR2: LNHDA and SQIVND (reference sequence). The CDR3 is made up of 15 amino acids. With 6 bases removed from V and 6 bases from J, the gap between germline ends came to 18 bases. CDR3 residues: CASRDPAGDSNEQFF. CDR3 coding DNA: TGTGCCAGTAGGGACCCGGCGGGGGACAGCAATGAGCAGTTCTTC.

The V call is TRBV19, the J call TRBJ2-1, with TRBD2 identical over 15 bases. The CDR3 has 19 residues. The germline gives CDR1 LNHDA, CDR2 SQIVND (reference sequence). V lost 7 bases to trimming and J lost 0 bases; unmatched junction nucleotides: 10. DNA for the CDR3: TGTGCCAGTACTACCGGGACTAGCGGGGGGCCAAGCTCCTACAATGAGCAGTTCTTC. This codes for CASTTGTSGGPSSYNEQFF.

This clone was recorded a few times. The chain recombines TRBV19 with TRBJ1-5; possibly TRBD1 for D (5 bases). This CDR3 contains 15 residues. Germline CDR1 reads LNHDA; CDR2 reads SQIVND (reference sequence). V lost 3 bases and J 1 base, leaving 10 bases between the germline ends. The CDR3 nucleotides read TGTGCCAGTAGTATTGCCGGGGCAAGCAATCAGCCCCAGCATTTT. Translation: CASSIAGASNQPQHF.

The V gene is TRBV7-3, the J gene TRBJ2-3; 7 bases fit TRBD2. CDR3 length: 16 amino acids. Unmatched junction bases numbered 7, after V lost 2 bases and J lost 2 bases. CDR1 and CDR2 from the germline V gene are SGHTA and FQGTGA. The CDR3 DNA follows: TGTGCCAGCAGCTTATACAGCGGGGCCTTCACAGATACGCAGTATTTT. Its translation: CASSLYSGAFTDTQYF.

The V call is TRBV7-9, the J call TRBJ2-3; D not resolved. Germline CDR1 SEHNR, CDR2 FQNEAQ (reference sequence). The CDR3 contains 16 residues. Trimming took 5 bases from V and 1 from J, leaving 16 bases between them. The chain's CDR3 is CASSEGRPSRTDTQYF. In nucleotides, the CDR3 is TGTGCCAGCAGCGAAGGACGCCCTTCCCGCACAGATACGCAGTATTTT.

The chain is built from TRBV29-1 and TRBJ2-7; perhaps TRBD1 as D (6 bases). The CDR3 contains 13 residues. Germline CDR1 SQVTM, CDR2 ANQGSEA. V was shortened by 0 bases and J by 5 bases, with 11 bases between the two germline ends. The CDR3 protein is CSVEERDRHEQYF. The CDR3 DNA sequence: TGCAGCGTTGAAGAACGTGACAGGCACGAGCAGTACTTC.

This clone was seen a few times. The V call is TRBV7-8, the J call TRBJ1-1; tentative D call: TRBD1 (6 bases). With 4 bases removed from V and 1 base from J, the gap between germline ends came to 13 bases. This CDR3 spans 15 amino acids. Germline CDR1 reads SGHVS; CDR2 reads FQNEAQ. The DNA of the CDR3 is TGTGCCAGCAGCTGGACTCGGACAGCGAACACTGAAGCTTTCTTT. It encodes CASSWTRTANTEAFF.

This clone showed up just a few times. The chain employs TRBV2 and TRBJ2-7; D ambiguous. Germline CDR1 is SNHLY and CDR2 is FYNNEI. The CDR3 covers 13 residues. V was shortened by 7 bases and J by 0 bases, with 10 bases between the two germline ends. CDR3 amino acids: CASTVPDSYEQYF. The CDR3, as DNA: TGTGCCAGCACCGTGCCCGACTCCTACGAGCAGTACTTC.

The V call is TRBV19, the J call TRBJ2-5; D gene unclear. Trimming shortened V by 7 bases and J by 5 bases, and 17 bases separated the two germline ends. CDR1 and CDR2 from the germline V gene are LNHDA and SQIVND (reference sequence). The CDR3 extends over 14 amino acids. The CDR3 loop reads CASTLGGPTETQYF. The DNA for the CDR3 is TGTGCCAGTACCCTCGGTGGTCCCACCGAGACCCAGTACTTC.

This clone came up a few times. The genes are TRBV19 and TRBJ1-1, with unresolved D. This CDR3 has 13 residues. Per the germline V gene, CDR1 is LNHDA and CDR2 is SQIVND (reference sequence). V was clipped by 4 bases and J by 1 base, with 7 bases between them. The CDR3 DNA is TGTGCCAGTAGTACGATGGGGAACACTGAAGCTTTCTTT. This sequence encodes CASSTMGNTEAFF. The entire variable domain, with the rest obtained from reference TRBV19 and TRBJ1-1, is as follows: DGGITQSPKYLFRKEGQNVTLSCEQNLNHDAMYWYRQDPGQGLRLIYYSQIVNDFQKGDIAEGYSVSREKKESFPLTVTSAQKNPTAFYLCASSTMGNTEAFFGQGTRLTVV.

The genes are TRBV6-1 and TRBJ2-1, with D unresolved. V lost 8 bases to trimming and J lost 5 bases, with 16 bases between them. The germline V gene encodes CDR1 MNHNS and CDR2 SASEGT. CDR3 size: 14 residues. The CDR3 nucleotides are TGTGCCAGCTCCCTCGGGTTAGGAAACAATGAGCAGTTCTTC. Residues: CASSLGLGNNEQFF.